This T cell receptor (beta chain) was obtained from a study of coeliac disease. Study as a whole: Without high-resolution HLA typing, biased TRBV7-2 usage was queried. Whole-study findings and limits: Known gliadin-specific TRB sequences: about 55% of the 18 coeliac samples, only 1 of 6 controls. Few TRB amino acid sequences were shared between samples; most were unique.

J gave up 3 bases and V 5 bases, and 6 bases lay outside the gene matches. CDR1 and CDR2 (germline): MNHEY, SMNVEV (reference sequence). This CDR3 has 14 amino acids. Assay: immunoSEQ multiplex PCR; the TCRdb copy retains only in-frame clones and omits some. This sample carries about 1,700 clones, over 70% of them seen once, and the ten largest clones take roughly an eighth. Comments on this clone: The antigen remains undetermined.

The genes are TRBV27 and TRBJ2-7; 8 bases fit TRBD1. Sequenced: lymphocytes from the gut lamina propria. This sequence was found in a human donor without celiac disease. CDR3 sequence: CASSLTTGDYEQYF. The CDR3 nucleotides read TGTGCCAGCAGTCTCACGACAGGGGACTACGAGCAGTACTTC.